This entry is about one T cell receptor beta chain. Its specificity is unknown. The data stem from a study of vaccination effects on CD4 cells after COVID-19. Study-level findings and limits: There were few convalescent patients in the study and no early post-infection timepoints. Of the vaccine-induced clones from healthy vaccinees, merely 1 of 255 recognized common cold coronaviruses as well.

Following an approximately eleven-day culture, CD4+ T cells were purified. Each person got two doses of an mRNA SARS-CoV-2 vaccine, BNT162b2 or mRNA-1273. Half the medium was swapped for IL-2 medium on days 3 and 7. Sequenced by immunoSEQ multiplex PCR; TCRdb stores in-frame clones only, minus some. The sample shows about 66,000 clones, around 70% of them seen only once. The sequencing used CD4+ T cells from PBMCs cultured without peptide, collected after COVID-19 vaccination. The TCR originated in a human donor who received a COVID-19 vaccine.

CDR3 bases: TGTGCCAGCAGCTTTCACGGCGGCTCGAACACCGGGGAGCTGTTTTTT. Its translation: CASSFHGGSNTGELFF. V and J are TRBV7-9 and TRBJ2-2; D not certain. V was pared by 3 bases and J by 0 bases, with 11 bases between. In germline, CDR1 is SEHNR, CDR2 FQNEAQ (reference sequence). This CDR3 has 16 amino acids. The whole variable domain, remainder taken from reference TRBV7-9 and TRBJ2-2, is DTGVSQNPRHKITKRGQNVTFRCDPISEHNRLYWYRQTLGQGPEFLTYFQNEAQLEKSRLLSDRFSAERPKGSFSTLEIQRTEQGDSAMYLCASSFHGGSNTGELFFGEGSRLTVL.